Sequencing of this T cell receptor beta chain was carried out in a study of blood T cells in healthy people across ages. Study-wide results and caveats: Conclusively comparing naive with antigen-experienced cells was impossible with unsorted PBMCs.

Together with a sample-barcoded 5' primer, a J-beta primer mix was included in a second PCR lasting about 7 to 11 cycles. At least 2.5 million CDR3-containing paired-end reads were obtained per sample. MiXCR, run by TCRdb on the 5' RACE reads, gives a single entry per CDR3 protein. This sample carries some 1.8 million distinct CDR3 sequences, approximately 40% of them seen once, and the ten largest clones take about 23%. The study drew donors from healthy Caucasian individuals in Russia aged about 6 to 90. Samples had at least 6 million PBMCs isolated from them. Regarding this clonotype: Its antigen remains unidentified.

The CDR3 covers 12 residues. The V gene lost 6 bases and the J gene lost 8 bases, with 13 bases spanning the gap. This rearrangement joins TRBV12-3 or TRBV12-4 to TRBJ1-2; D unclear. This TCR was sampled from a human donor in good health. The sequenced sample consisted of blood. The CDR3 protein is CASSSGQRGYTF. CDR3 coding DNA: TGTGCCAGCAGCTCCGGCCAGCGGGGCTACACCTTC.